This is a list of T cell receptor beta chains from one sample in a study of blood T cell repertoires in COVID-19. Sequencing used immunoSEQ multiplex PCR; TCRdb keeps in-frame clones, though not all of them. The sample holds 250,000 to 350,000 clones; 90% are singletons and the top ten take about 2.4%. The specimen sequenced was PBMCs or T cells enriched from blood (not recorded which). These receptor sequences come from a man aged 55 to 70 who had recovered from COVID-19. CDR3s include the opening cysteine and the closing phenylalanine or tryptophan.

j_call v_call cdr3_length cdr3_aa
TRBJ2-3 TRBV7-6 15 CASSPIAGSTDTQYF
TRBJ1-3 TRBV21-1 21 CASSKVPRPGVRAPSGNTIYF
TRBJ1-6 TRBV3-1/TRBV3-2 14 CASSAESSNSPLHF
TRBJ1-5 TRBV18 12 CASSGQGQPQHF
TRBJ1-5 TRBV5-6 15 CASSLKGASNQPQHF
TRBJ1-3 TRBV2 15 CASSLTGNSGNTIYF
TRBJ2-1 TRBV7-3 15 CASSLLAGGPDEQFF
TRBJ1-2 TRBV7-3 15 CASSATGPPNYGYTF
TRBJ2-7 TRBV6-5 15 CASSYSVAGGGEQYF
TRBJ2-7 TRBV6-5 14 CASSSPRWEGRQYF
TRBJ2-2 TRBV5-1 15 CASSLGGVDTGELFF
TRBJ1-5 TRBV4-2 14 CASSQDPGGRPQHF
TRBJ1-2 TRBV6-6 14 CASSATGGGDGYTF
TRBJ1-1 TRBV5-1 13 CASSLTLNTEAFF
TRBJ1-1 TRBV2 14 CAGSLRQMNTEAFF
TRBJ2-7 TRBV9 13 CASSLSGSLEQYF
TRBJ1-5 TRBV7-9 18 CASSPTPPTGSSNQPQHF
TRBJ1-1 TRBV13 14 CASSPPTENTEAFF
TRBJ2-3 TRBV3-1/TRBV3-2 15 CASSQMTSAADTQYF
TRBJ2-7 TRBV10-3 13 CATMLQGAYEQYF
TRBJ1-1 TRBV5-1 12 CASSGRSTEAFF
TRBJ2-5 TRBV9 16 CASSVGALAGQETQYF
TRBJ2-3 TRBV6-2/TRBV6-3 17 CASSQQPGTQLTDTQYF